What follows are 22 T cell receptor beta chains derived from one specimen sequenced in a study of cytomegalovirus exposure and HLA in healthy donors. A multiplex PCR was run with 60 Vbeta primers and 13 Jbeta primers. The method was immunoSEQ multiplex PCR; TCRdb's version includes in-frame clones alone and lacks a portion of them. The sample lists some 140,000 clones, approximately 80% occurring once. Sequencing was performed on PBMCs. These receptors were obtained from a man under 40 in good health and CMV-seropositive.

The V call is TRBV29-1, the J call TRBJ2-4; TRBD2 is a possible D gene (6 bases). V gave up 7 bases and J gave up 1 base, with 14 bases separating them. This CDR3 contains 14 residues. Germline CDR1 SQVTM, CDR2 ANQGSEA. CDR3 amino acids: CSAVEGEAKNIQYF. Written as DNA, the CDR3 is TGCAGCGCGGTGGAGGGTGAGGCCAAAAACATTCAGTACTTC.

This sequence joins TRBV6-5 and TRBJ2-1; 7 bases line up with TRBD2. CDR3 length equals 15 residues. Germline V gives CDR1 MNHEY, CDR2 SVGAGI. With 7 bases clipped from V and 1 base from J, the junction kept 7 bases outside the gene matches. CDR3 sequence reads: CASKEAGRSYNEQFF. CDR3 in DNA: TGTGCCAGCAAAGAAGCGGGGCGTTCCTACAATGAGCAGTTCTTC.

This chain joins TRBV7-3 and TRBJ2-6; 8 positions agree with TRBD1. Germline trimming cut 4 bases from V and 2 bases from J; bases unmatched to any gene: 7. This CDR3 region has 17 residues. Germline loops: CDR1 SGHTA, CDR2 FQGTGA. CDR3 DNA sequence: TGTGCCAGCAGCTCTCAGGGGGCGGGCCCTGGGGCCAACGTCCTGACTTTC. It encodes CASSSQGAGPGANVLTF.

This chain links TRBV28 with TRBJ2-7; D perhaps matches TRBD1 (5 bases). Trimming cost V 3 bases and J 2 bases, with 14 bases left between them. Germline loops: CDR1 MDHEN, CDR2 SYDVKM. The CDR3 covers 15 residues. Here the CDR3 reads CASSFPADSTYEQYF. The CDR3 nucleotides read TGTGCCAGCAGTTTTCCGGCCGACAGTACCTACGAGCAGTACTTC.

The CDR3 loop reads CASSFRFPGTSRPEDTQYF. The CDR3 DNA follows: TGTGCCAGCAGCTTCCGTTTTCCCGGGACTAGTAGGCCGGAAGATACGCAGTATTTT. The chain is built from TRBV11-2 and TRBJ2-3; 8 bases are a match to TRBD2. Trimming took 3 bases from V and 5 from J; bases not matched to a gene: 19. Germline CDR1 and CDR2: SGHAT and FQNNGV. The CDR3 is 19 residues long. The variable domain in full, completed from reference TRBV11-2 and TRBJ2-3, reads EAGVAQSPRYKIIEKRQSVAFWCNPISGHATLYWYQQILGQGPKLLIQFQNNGVVDDSQLPKDRFSAERLKGVDSTLKIQPAKLEDSAVYLCASSFRFPGTSRPEDTQYFGPGTRLTVL.

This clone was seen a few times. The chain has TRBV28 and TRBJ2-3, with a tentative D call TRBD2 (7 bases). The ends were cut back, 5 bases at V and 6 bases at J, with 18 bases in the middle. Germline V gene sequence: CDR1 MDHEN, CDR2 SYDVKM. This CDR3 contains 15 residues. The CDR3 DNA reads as TGTGCCAGCAGTCCCTGGGGGGGGCTTGGGGATACGCAGTATTTT. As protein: CASSPWGGLGDTQYF.

This CDR3 is CASSQVLGTESSYNEQFF. The CDR3 DNA reads TGTGCCAGCAGCCAAGTTTTGGGGACTGAGAGCTCCTACAATGAGCAGTTCTTC. This sequence joins TRBV4-2 and TRBJ2-1; tentatively, D is TRBD2 (6 bases). CDR1 and CDR2 from the germline V gene are LGHNA and YNFKEQ. The CDR3 runs 18 residues. Trimming took 1 base from V and 0 from J, leaving 16 bases between them.

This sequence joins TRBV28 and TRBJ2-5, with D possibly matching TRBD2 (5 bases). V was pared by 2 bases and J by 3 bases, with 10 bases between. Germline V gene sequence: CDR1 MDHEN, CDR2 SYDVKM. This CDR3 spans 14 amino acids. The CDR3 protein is CASSLLTREETQYF. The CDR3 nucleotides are TGTGCCAGCAGTTTACTTACGAGGGAAGAGACCCAGTACTTC.

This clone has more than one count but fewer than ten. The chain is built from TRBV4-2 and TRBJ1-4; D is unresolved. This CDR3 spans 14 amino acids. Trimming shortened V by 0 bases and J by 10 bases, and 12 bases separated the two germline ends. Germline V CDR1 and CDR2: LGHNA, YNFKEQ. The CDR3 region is CASSQDPQAGKLFF. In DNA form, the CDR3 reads TGTGCCAGCAGCCAAGATCCCCAGGCTGGAAAACTGTTTTTT.

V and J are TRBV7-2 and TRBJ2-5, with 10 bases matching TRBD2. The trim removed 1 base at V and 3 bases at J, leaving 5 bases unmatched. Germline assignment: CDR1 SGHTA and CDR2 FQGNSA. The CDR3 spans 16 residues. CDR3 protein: CASSLGSSGGEETQYF. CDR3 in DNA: TGTGCCAGCAGCTTAGGTTCTAGCGGGGGAGAAGAGACCCAGTACTTC.

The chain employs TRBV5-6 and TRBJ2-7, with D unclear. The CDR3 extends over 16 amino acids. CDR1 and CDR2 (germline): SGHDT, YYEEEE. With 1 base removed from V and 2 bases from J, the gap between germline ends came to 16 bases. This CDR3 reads CASSLSPPGAPYEQYF. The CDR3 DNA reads TGTGCCAGCAGCTTGAGCCCCCCGGGTGCACCCTACGAGCAGTACTTC.

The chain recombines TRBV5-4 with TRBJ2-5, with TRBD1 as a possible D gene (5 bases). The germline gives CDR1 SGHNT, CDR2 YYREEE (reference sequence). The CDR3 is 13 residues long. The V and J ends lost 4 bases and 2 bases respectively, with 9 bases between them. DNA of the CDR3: TGTGCCAGCAGCCGAGACAGACAAGAGACCCAGTACTTC. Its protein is CASSRDRQETQYF.

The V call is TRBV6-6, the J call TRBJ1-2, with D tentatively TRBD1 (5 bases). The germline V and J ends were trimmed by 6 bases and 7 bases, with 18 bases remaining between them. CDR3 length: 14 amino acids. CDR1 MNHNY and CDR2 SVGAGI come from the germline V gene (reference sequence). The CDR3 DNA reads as TGTGCCAGCAGCCCTAATACAGGTTATTTTGGCTACACCTTC. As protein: CASSPNTGYFGYTF.

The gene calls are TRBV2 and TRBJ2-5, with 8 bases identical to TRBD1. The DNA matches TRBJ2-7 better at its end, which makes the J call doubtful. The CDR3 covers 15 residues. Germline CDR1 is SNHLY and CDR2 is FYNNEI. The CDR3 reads CASSGDRSSSYEQYF. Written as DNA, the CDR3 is TGTGCCAGCAGTGGGGACAGGAGCTCCTCCTACGAGCAGTACTTC.

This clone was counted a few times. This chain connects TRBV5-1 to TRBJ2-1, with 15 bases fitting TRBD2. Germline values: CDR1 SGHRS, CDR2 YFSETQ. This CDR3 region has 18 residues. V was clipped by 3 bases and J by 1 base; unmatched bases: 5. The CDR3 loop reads CASSWTSGRGGSYNEQFF. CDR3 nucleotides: TGCGCCAGCAGCTGGACTAGCGGGAGGGGGGGGTCCTACAATGAGCAGTTCTTC.

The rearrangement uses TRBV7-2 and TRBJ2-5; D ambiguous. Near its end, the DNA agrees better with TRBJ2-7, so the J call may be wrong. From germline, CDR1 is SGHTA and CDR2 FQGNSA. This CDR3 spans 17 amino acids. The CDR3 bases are TGTGCCAGCAGCTTAGTTGCCGACATAGTAAGCTCCTACGAGCAGTACTTC. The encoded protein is CASSLVADIVSSYEQYF.

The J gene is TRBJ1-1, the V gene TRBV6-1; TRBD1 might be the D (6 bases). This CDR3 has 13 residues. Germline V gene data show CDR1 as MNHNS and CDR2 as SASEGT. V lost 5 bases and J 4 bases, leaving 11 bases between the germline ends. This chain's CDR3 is CASSIQGFTEAFF. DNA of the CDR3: TGTGCCAGCAGTATCCAGGGGTTCACTGAAGCTTTCTTT.

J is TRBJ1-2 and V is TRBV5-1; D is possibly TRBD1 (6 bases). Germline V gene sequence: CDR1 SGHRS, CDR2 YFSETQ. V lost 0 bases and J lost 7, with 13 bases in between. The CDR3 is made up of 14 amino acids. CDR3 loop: CASSLAGTPVGYTF. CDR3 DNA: TGCGCCAGCAGCTTGGCCGGGACACCAGTTGGCTACACCTTC.

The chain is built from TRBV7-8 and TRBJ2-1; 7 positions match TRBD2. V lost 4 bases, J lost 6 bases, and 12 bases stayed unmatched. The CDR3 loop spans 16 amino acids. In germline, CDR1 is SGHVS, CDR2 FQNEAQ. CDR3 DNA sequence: TGTGCCAGCAGCTCAACCGGGACTAAGAACCTCAATGAGCAGTTCTTC. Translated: CASSSTGTKNLNEQFF.

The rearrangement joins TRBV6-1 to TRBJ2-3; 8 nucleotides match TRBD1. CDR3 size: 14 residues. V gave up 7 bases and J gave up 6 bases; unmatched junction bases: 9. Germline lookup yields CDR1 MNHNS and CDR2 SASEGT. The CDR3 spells CASILGQEGDTQYF. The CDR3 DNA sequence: TGTGCCAGCATCCTGGGACAGGAGGGGGATACGCAGTATTTT.

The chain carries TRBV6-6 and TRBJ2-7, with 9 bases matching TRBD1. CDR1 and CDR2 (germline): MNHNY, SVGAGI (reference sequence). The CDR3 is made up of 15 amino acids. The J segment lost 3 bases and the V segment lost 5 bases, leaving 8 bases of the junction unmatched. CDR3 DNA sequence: TGTGCCAGCAGTACGACAGGGGGACCGAGCTACGAGCAGTACTTC. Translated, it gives CASSTTGGPSYEQYF.

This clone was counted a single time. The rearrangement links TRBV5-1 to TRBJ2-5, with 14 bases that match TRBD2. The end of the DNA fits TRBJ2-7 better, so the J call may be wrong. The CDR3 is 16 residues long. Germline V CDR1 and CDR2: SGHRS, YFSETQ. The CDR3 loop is CASSNGGTSGSYEQYF. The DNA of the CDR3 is TGCGCCAGCAGCAACGGAGGGACTAGCGGGAGTTACGAGCAGTACTTC.